A single sample is the source of the 17 T cell receptor beta chains below, sequenced in a study of T cell responses to AZD1222 COVID-19 vaccine. The table came from immunoSEQ multiplex PCR; TCRdb's copy has only in-frame clones and leaves some out. Of around 180,000 clones detected, about nine tenths appear once; the ten largest clones hold about 2.8%. This specimen consisted of peripheral blood, obtained on day 0 of AZD1222 vaccination. The receptor source for this set is an adult in good health.

The V and J genes are TRBV7-2 and TRBJ1-1; possible D gene TRBD1, 5 bases. Germline lookup yields CDR1 SGHTA and CDR2 FQGNSA. Trimming shortened V by 3 bases and J by 2 bases, and 10 bases separated the two germline ends. The CDR3 contains 14 residues. CDR3 residues: CASSLVTANTEAFF. The CDR3 nucleotides are TGTGCCAGCAGCTTGGTGACAGCTAACACTGAAGCTTTCTTT.

J is TRBJ2-1 and V is TRBV5-6; a possible D gene is TRBD2 (6 bases). The CDR3 is 14 amino acids. The V gene lost 5 bases and the J gene lost 6 bases, with 15 bases spanning the gap. CDR1 is SGHDT and CDR2 is YYEEEE in the germline V gene. This CDR3 is CASSSPEGGNEQFF. The DNA of the CDR3 is TGTGCCAGCAGTTCTCCGGAGGGCGGCAATGAGCAGTTCTTC.

This sequence joins TRBV3-1 (or the pseudogene TRBV3-2) and TRBJ2-2; D may be TRBD2 (5 bases). Trimming removed 6 bases at V and 10 bases at J, with 9 bases between. CDR1 and CDR2 from the germline V gene are LGHDT and YNNKEL (reference sequence). This CDR3 is 11 amino acids long. CDR3 DNA: TGTGCCAGCAGGGGCCGGGAGGAGCTGTTTTTT. The encoded protein is CASRGREELFF.

The rearrangement links TRBV7-2 to TRBJ1-5, with D possibly TRBD1 on 6 matching bases. The germline V gene has CDR1 SGHTA and CDR2 FQGNSA. The CDR3 is 14 residues long. Trimming pared 5 bases from V and 9 bases from J, leaving 17 bases between. The CDR3, as DNA: TGTGCCAGCAGCGAGAACAGGGAATTAAGGCCCCAGCATTTT. Amino acid sequence: CASSENRELRPQHF.

The gene calls are TRBV24-1 and TRBJ2-1, with D hard to call. The CDR3 has 13 residues. Trimming shortened V by 4 bases and J by 3 bases, and 6 bases separated the two germline ends. The germline gives CDR1 KGHDR, CDR2 SFDVKD. As DNA, the CDR3 is TGTGCCACCAGTGAGACGGGCTACAATGAGCAGTTCTTC. Translating gives CATSETGYNEQFF.

The gene calls are TRBV19 and TRBJ2-5; the match to TRBD1 covers 9 bases. Unmatched junction bases numbered 12, after V lost 5 bases and J lost 5 bases. The CDR3 totals 16 residues. Germline V gives CDR1 LNHDA, CDR2 SQIVND (reference sequence). The chain's CDR3 is CASSRQATGGEETQYF. CDR3 nucleotide sequence: TGTGCCAGTAGTCGCCAGGCTACAGGGGGCGAGGAGACCCAGTACTTC. Combining the CDR3 with reference TRBV19 and TRBJ2-5 gives the whole variable domain DGGITQSPKYLFRKEGQNVTLSCEQNLNHDAMYWYRQDPGQGLRLIYYSQIVNDFQKGDIAEGYSVSREKKESFPLTVTSAQKNPTAFYLCASSRQATGGEETQYFGPGTRLLVL.

The rearrangement joins TRBV2 to TRBJ1-4, with 8 bases aligning to TRBD1. This CDR3 contains 14 residues. Germline CDR1 and CDR2: SNHLY and FYNNEI. The J segment lost 7 bases and the V segment lost 10 bases, leaving 11 bases of the junction unmatched. The CDR3 coding sequence is TGTGCCACTACGATCAGGGGGCTCGGTGAAAAACTGTTTTTT. Its protein product is CATTIRGLGEKLFF.

The rearrangement links TRBV7-9 to TRBJ2-7; D ambiguous. The CDR3 consists of 11 residues. Trimming cost V 5 bases and J 5 bases, with 7 bases left between them. Per germline, CDR1 SEHNR and CDR2 FQNEAQ (reference sequence). The CDR3 spells CASSPSHEQYF. CDR3 sequence (DNA): TGTGCCAGCAGCCCGAGCCACGAGCAGTACTTC.

The chain is built from TRBV7-9 and TRBJ1-6; perhaps TRBD1 as D (6 bases). Germline V lookup: CDR1 SEHNR, CDR2 FQNEAQ (reference sequence). V was shortened by 2 bases and J by 2 bases, with 7 bases between the two germline ends. The CDR3 contains 15 residues. The CDR3 is CASSLQGPYNSPLHF. CDR3 DNA sequence: TGTGCCAGCAGCTTACAGGGGCCCTATAATTCACCCCTCCACTTT.

The gene calls are TRBV19 and TRBJ1-1; D unresolved. The CDR3 contains 13 residues. V was shortened by 7 bases and J by 1 base, with 10 bases between the two germline ends. CDR1 LNHDA and CDR2 SQIVND come from the germline V gene (reference sequence). CDR3 DNA: TGTGCCAGTACCCTAGGGCGGAACACTGAAGCTTTCTTT. Translated, it gives CASTLGRNTEAFF.

The DNA of the CDR3 is TGTGCCAGCAGCTTAGGATCGGTCGCATCCTACGAGCAGTACTTC. Translation: CASSLGSVASYEQYF. The chain has TRBV7-2 and TRBJ2-7, with D unresolved. The germline V and J ends were trimmed by 1 base and 1 base, with 11 bases remaining between them. The length of the CDR3 is 15 residues. CDR1 and CDR2 (germline): SGHTA, FQGNSA.

This chain joins TRBV4-2 and TRBJ2-7; 9 bases align to TRBD2. Germline V gene sequence: CDR1 LGHNA, CDR2 YNFKEQ. Trimming removed 0 bases from V and 3 bases from J; junction bases left unmatched: 6. This CDR3 region has 16 residues. This chain's CDR3 is CASSQEGSGGHYEQYF. CDR3 DNA: TGTGCCAGCAGCCAAGAGGGTAGCGGGGGTCACTACGAGCAGTACTTC.

The sample holds one count of this clone. This chain joins TRBV5-1 and TRBJ1-5, with a weak D call TRBD1 (5 bases). This CDR3 is built from 14 residues. Germline CDR1 SGHRS, CDR2 YFSETQ. V was cut by 4 bases and J by 0 bases, with 8 bases left in between. This CDR3 reads CASSPQGSNQPQHF. The CDR3 coding sequence is TGCGCCAGCAGCCCTCAGGGTAGCAATCAGCCCCAGCATTTT.

The V and J genes are TRBV19 and TRBJ2-5; TRBD1 matches 7 bases. The CDR3 consists of 16 residues. In germline, CDR1 is LNHDA, CDR2 SQIVND (reference sequence). V shed 7 bases, J shed 3 bases, and the junction held 14 bases outside the gene matches. In DNA, the CDR3 is TGTGCCAGTACCCCGGGTGGCGGACAGGCGGAAGAGACCCAGTACTTC. The encoded protein is CASTPGGGQAEETQYF.

The CDR3 DNA is TGTGCCATCACCGGGACAGGGGCTTCTCCTACGGAGCAGTACTTC. Translated: CAITGTGASPTEQYF. This chain joins TRBV10-3 and TRBJ2-7; 10 bases align to TRBD1. Germline V CDR1 and CDR2: ENHRY, SYGVKD. V was pared by 7 bases and J by 7 bases, with 13 bases of the junction left unmatched. The CDR3 has 15 amino acids.

This clone occurred once. This chain uses TRBV5-3 with TRBJ1-3, with 7 bases fitting TRBD1. TRBV5-3 belongs to the ORF category, with a function that is uncertain. Trimming removed 3 bases from V and 3 bases from J; junction bases left unmatched: 15. The CDR3 runs 18 residues. This CDR3 reads CARSSLSLRGAHGNTIYF. The CDR3 region has the DNA TGTGCCAGAAGCTCATTGTCCCTCAGGGGGGCCCATGGAAACACCATATATTTT.

This clone was observed a few times. This chain connects TRBV6-2 or TRBV6-3 to TRBJ2-1, with TRBD1 matching 7 bases. After removal of 6 bases from V and 2 bases from J, the junction contained 10 bases not matched to a gene. This CDR3 contains 16 residues. Germline loops: CDR1 MNHEY, CDR2 SVGEGT. The chain's CDR3 is CASSPLGQSTYNEQFF. In DNA form, the CDR3 reads TGTGCCAGCAGCCCGTTGGGACAGTCGACCTACAATGAGCAGTTCTTC.